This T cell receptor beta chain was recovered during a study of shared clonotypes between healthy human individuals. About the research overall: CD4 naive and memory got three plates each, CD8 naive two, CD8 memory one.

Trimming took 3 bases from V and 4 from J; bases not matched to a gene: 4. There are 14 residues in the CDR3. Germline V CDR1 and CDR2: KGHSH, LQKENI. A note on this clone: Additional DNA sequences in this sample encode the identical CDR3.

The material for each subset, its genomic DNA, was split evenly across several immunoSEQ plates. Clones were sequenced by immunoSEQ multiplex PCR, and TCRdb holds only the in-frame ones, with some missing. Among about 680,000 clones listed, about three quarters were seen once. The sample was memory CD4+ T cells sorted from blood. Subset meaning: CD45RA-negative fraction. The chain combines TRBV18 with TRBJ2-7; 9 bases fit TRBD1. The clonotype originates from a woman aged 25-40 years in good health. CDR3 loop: CASSPGTGSYEQYF. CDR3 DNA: TGTGCCAGCTCACCTGGGACAGGGTCGTACGAGCAGTACTTC.